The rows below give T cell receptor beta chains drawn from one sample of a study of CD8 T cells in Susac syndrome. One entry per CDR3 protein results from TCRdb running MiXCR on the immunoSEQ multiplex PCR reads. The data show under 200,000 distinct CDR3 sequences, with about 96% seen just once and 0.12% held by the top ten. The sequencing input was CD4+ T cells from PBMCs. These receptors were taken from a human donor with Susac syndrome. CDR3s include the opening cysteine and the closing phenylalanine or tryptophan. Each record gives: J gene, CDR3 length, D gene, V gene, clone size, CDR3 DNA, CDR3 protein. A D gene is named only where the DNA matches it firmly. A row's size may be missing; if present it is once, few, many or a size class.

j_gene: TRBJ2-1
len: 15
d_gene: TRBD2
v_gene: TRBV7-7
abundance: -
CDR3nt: TGTGCTAGCAGCCCTGGACTAGCGGGAGTCGATGAGCAGTTCTTC
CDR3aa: CASSPGLAGVDEQFF

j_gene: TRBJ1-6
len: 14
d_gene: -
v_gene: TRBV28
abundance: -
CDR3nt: TGTGCCACCCGCCCGCTAAGCAATAATTCACCCCTCCACTTT
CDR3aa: CATRPLSNNSPLHF

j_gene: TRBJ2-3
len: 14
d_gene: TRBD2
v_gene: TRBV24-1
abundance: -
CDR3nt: TGTGCCACCGGGACTAGCGGGGTACAAGATACGCAGTATTTT
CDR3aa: CATGTSGVQDTQYF

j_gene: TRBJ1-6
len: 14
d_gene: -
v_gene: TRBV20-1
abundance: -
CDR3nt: TGCAGTGCTAGAGAAGAAGAGGGCGATTCACCCCTCCACTTT
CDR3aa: CSAREEEGDSPLHF

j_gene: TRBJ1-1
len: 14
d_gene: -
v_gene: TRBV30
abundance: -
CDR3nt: TGTGCCTGGGATAGGGGTGCGCTGAACACTGAAGCTTTCTTT
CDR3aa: CAWDRGALNTEAFF

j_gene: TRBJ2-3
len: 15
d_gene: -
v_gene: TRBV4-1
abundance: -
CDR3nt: TGCGCCAGCAGCCAAGGGCCTAGCGACACAGATACGCAGTATTTT
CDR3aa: CASSQGPSDTDTQYF

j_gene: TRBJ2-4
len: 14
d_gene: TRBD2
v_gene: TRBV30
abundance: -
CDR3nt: TGTGCCTGGAGTGGGGGAGGGCCAAAAAACATTCAGTACTTC
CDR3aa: CAWSGGGPKNIQYF

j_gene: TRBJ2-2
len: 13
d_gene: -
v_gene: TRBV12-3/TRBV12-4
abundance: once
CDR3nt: TGTGCCAGCAGGGGGACTGCGACCGGGGAGCTGTTTTTT
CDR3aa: CASRGTATGELFF

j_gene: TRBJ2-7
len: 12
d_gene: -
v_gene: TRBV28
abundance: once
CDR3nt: TGTGCCAGCAGAAAGGGAGCCTACGAGCAGTACTTC
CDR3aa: CASRKGAYEQYF

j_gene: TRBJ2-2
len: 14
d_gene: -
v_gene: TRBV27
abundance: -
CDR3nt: TGTGCCAGCAGTTTATGGCAGGGATACGGGGAGCTGTTTTTT
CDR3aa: CASSLWQGYGELFF

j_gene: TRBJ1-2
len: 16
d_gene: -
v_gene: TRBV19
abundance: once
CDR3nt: TGTGCCAGTAGTCCCGAAGTCCTGTCCAGAGACTATGGCTACACCTTC
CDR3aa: CASSPEVLSRDYGYTF

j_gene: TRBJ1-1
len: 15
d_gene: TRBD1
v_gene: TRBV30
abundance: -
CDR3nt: TGTGCCTGGAGCCACCGACAGGGTCAGAACACTGAAGCTTTCTTT
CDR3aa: CAWSHRQGQNTEAFF

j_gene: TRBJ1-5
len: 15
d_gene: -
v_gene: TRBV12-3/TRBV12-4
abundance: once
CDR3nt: TGTGCCAGCAGACCTCGTACGGCCCCGCATCAGCCCCAGCATTTT
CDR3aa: CASRPRTAPHQPQHF

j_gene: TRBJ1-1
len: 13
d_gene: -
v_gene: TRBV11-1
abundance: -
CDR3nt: TGTGCCAGCAGCTTACAATTTAACACTGAAGCTTTCTTT
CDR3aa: CASSLQFNTEAFF

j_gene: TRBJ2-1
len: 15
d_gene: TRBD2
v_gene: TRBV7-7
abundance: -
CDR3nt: TGTGCTAGCAGCTATGGGACTAGCGGGAGCACTGAGCAGTTCTTC
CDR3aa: CASSYGTSGSTEQFF

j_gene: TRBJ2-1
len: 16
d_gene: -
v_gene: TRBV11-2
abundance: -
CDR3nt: TGTGCCAGCAGCTTAGAGACACATAGCTCCTACAATGAGCAGTTCTTC
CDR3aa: CASSLETHSSYNEQFF

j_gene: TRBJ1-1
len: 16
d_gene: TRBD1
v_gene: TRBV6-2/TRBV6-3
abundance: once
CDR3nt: TGTGCCAGCAGTTACTCGTGGGACAGGGTCGGCACTGAAGCTTTCTTT
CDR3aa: CASSYSWDRVGTEAFF

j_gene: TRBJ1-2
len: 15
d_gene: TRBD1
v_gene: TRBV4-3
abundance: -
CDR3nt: TGCGCCAGCAGCCAAGGGGGACAGGGTTTGGATGGCTACACCTTC
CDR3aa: CASSQGGQGLDGYTF

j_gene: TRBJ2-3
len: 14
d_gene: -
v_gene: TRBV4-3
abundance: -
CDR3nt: TGCGCCAGCAGCCAAGAGGCGGCTTGGGATACGCAGTATTTT
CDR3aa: CASSQEAAWDTQYF

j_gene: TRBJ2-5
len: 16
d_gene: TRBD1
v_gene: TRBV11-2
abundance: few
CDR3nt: TGTGCCAGCAGCTTGCAGACAGGGATCTATCAAGAGACCCAGTACTTC
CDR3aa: CASSLQTGIYQETQYF